These T cell receptor beta chains were read from a single sample in a study of pediatric ulcerative colitis. This table comes from immunoSEQ multiplex PCR, and its TCRdb copy is limited to in-frame clones, with some not included. The sample records about 36,000 clones, about 80% being singletons. The sequenced sample consisted of gut tissue. These receptors all stem from a boy under 18 with moderate ulcerative colitis. The CDR3 runs from the conserved cysteine through the conserved F or W. The D gene is left open where the match is weak. Size is omitted from some rows. Given values are once, few, many or a class for expanded clones.

J,size,V,D,DNA,CDR3
TRBJ2-5,-,TRBV19,-,TGTGCCACCCAAACCAGGGAGTACCAAGAGACCCAGTACTTC,CATQTREYQETQYF
TRBJ2-7,-,TRBV9,TRBD1,TGTGCCAGCAGCGCCGGGGACAGAACCTACGAGCAGTACTTC,CASSAGDRTYEQYF
TRBJ1-1,-,TRBV7-6,-,TGTGCCAGCGCTTCGGGGACTGAAGCTTTCTTT,CASASGTEAFF
TRBJ1-5,-,TRBV29-1,-,TGCAGCGTTGCTCCAGGGAAAAATCAGCCCCAGCATTTT,CSVAPGKNQPQHF
TRBJ2-5,few,TRBV14,-,TGTGCCAGCAGGCGGACGATGACAGACCAAGAGACCCAGTACTTC,CASRRTMTDQETQYF
TRBJ1-2,few,TRBV7-9,-,TGTGCCAGCAGCTTAGTGGCAACGGGGTCGGGCTATGGCTACACCTTC,CASSLVATGSGYGYTF
TRBJ2-7,-,TRBV11-1,-,TGTGCCAGCAGCTTGGGCGGGGTGAGGTGGTACGAGCAGTACTTC,CASSLGGVRWYEQYF
TRBJ2-2,-,TRBV2,TRBD1,TGTGCCAGCAGTCGTGACAGGGGGGCCGGGGAGCTGTTTTTT,CASSRDRGAGELFF
TRBJ1-4,-,TRBV18,-,TGTGCCAGCTCACCACCATGGGGAAAACCTAATGAAAAACTGTTTTTT,CASSPPWGKPNEKLFF
TRBJ2-7,-,TRBV6-1,-,TGTGCCAGCAAGAGGGGAGCGGTTTACGAGCAGTACTTC,CASKRGAVYEQYF
TRBJ2-3,-,TRBV9,-,TGTGCCAGCAGCGGAGATACGCAGTATTTT,CASSGDTQYF
TRBJ2-1,-,TRBV28,-,TGTGCCAGCAGTTTTCGAATTGAGGGGAATGAGCAGTTCTTC,CASSFRIEGNEQFF
TRBJ1-2,-,TRBV15,-,TGTGCCACCAGCAGAGCGGACATTTTGGGCGGCTACACCTTC,CATSRADILGGYTF
TRBJ1-5,-,TRBV21-1,-,TGTGCCAGCAGCAAAACCCCCCCCCGGGGAAATAGCAATCAGCCCCAGCATTTT,CASSKTPPRGNSNQPQHF
TRBJ1-2,-,TRBV5-1,TRBD1,TGCGCCAGCAGCTTGGGTCCGGGACAGGGAACGGGTGGCTACACCTTC,CASSLGPGQGTGGYTF
TRBJ2-5,-,TRBV19,-,TGTGCCAGTAGTTCCCTTGGATCCCGGGGGACCCAGTACTTC,CASSSLGSRGTQYF
TRBJ2-1,-,TRBV12-5,TRBD2,TGTGCTAGTGGTTTCCCTCGGGGTAGCGGGGGGTCAATTGAGCAGTTCTTC,CASGFPRGSGGSIEQFF
TRBJ2-2,-,TRBV7-6,TRBD1,TGTGCCAGCAGCTGGAGACAGGGTGGTCACACCGGGGAGCTGTTTTTT,CASSWRQGGHTGELFF
TRBJ2-1,-,TRBV6-5,-,TGTGCCAGCAGACCCCCGGGGGGCGACAATGAGCAGTTCTTC,CASRPPGGDNEQFF
TRBJ1-5,-,TRBV4-1,-,TGCGCCAGCAGCCAAGGCAATCAGCCCCAGCATTTT,CASSQGNQPQHF
TRBJ2-3,-,TRBV6-1,TRBD1,TGTGCCAGCAGTGGAGCGCCGGGACAGTCCACAGATACGCAGTATTTT,CASSGAPGQSTDTQYF
TRBJ2-1,-,TRBV9,TRBD2,TGTGCCAGCAGCAAGACTAGCGCCAATGAGCAGTTCTTC,CASSKTSANEQFF
TRBJ1-4,-,TRBV4-1,-,TGCGCCAGCAGCCAAGCAGGGGCTTGGTTGAGAACTACTAATGAAAAACTGTTTTTT,CASSQAGAWLRTTNEKLFF
TRBJ2-4,-,TRBV9,TRBD2,TGTGCCAGCAGCGTAGTTTATTGGGAGGGCACCACCTTCCTTCTTACCAAAAACATTCAGTACTTC,CASSVVYWEGTTFLLTKNIQYF
TRBJ2-1,-,TRBV5-1,TRBD1,TGCGCCAGCAGCTTGGCCGGGACAGTCATCCAGTTCTTC,CASSLAGTVIQFF
TRBJ1-2,-,TRBV29-1,-,TGCAGCGTTGAAGATCGGGGGGTCGTGAAAGGCTACACCTTC,CSVEDRGVVKGYTF